This TCR beta chain appears in the sequencing data of a study of OX40 agonist ivuxolimab in advanced cancers. Germline V gene lookup returns CDR1 MNHEY and CDR2 SVGAGI. The V and J ends lost 0 bases and 3 bases respectively, with 9 bases between them. The CDR3 loop spans 14 amino acids. Assay used: immunoSEQ multiplex PCR; TCRdb lists only in-frame clones, some missing. Among about 60,000 clones, 84% were seen once, and the ten largest hold roughly 0.6%. The chain is built from TRBV6-5 and TRBJ2-7; D might be TRBD1 (6 bases). Sample: CD4+ or CD8+ T cells sorted from blood, taken in a trial of the OX40 agonist ivuxolimab. The TCR originated in an adult with an advanced solid tumor such as melanoma, head and neck, liver or kidney cancer. CDR3 coding DNA: TGTGCCAGCAGTTACTCTGAGGACAGCTACGAGCAGTACTTC. This gives the protein CASSYSEDSYEQYF.